These T cell receptor beta chains were read from a single sample in a study of shared clonotypes between healthy human individuals. The repertoire was sequenced with immunoSEQ multiplex PCR; TCRdb's copy has only in-frame clones and lacks some. The sample holds 2,100,000 or so clones, under 97% seen once. The sequencing sample was made of naive CD4+ T cells sorted from blood. These receptors originate from a man aged 18 to 29 in good health. Both conserved end residues are part of each CDR3. The order of the fields is CDR3 DNA, CDR3 protein, V gene, D gene, J gene, clone size. D genes are given only for firm matches. Where a row states a size, it is once, few, many or the class of an expanded clone; other rows omit it.

TGCGCCAGCAGCCTCGGGACTGGAGATTCACCCCTCCACTTT CASSLGTGDSPLHF TRBV10-1 NA TRBJ1-6 NA
TGTGCCAGCAGCTTATCATGGGACAGACCCAATCAGCCCCAGCATTTT CASSLSWDRPNQPQHF TRBV11-2 TRBD1 TRBJ1-5 NA
TGTGCCAGCAGCTTAAGACCCCAGGGGGTTTTTGGGGAGACCCAGTACTTC CASSLRPQGVFGETQYF TRBV7-2 TRBD1 TRBJ2-5 once
TGTGCCAGCAGTCAACTCCGGGAGTCCTATAATTCACCCCTCCACTTT CASSQLRESYNSPLHF TRBV6-6 NA TRBJ1-6 NA
TGTGCCAGTAGTATATACCGGGGATCCAATCAGCCCCAGCATTTT CASSIYRGSNQPQHF TRBV19 NA TRBJ1-5 NA
TGTGCCAGCAGCCCAGGGAGGAGGACTGAAGCTTTCTTT CASSPGRRTEAFF TRBV5-4 NA TRBJ1-1 NA
TGTGCCAGCAGCCAGGGACAGGATGCCTATGGCTACACCTTC CASSQGQDAYGYTF TRBV7-2 TRBD1 TRBJ1-2 NA
TGTGCCAGCTCCCCAAGCCAGACGAACACTGAAGCTTTCTTT CASSPSQTNTEAFF TRBV18 NA TRBJ1-1 NA
TGTGCCAGCAGCTTAGTAGTAATAGGGACAGGAGTCACCGGGGAGCTGTTTTTT CASSLVVIGTGVTGELFF TRBV11-2 TRBD1 TRBJ2-2 once
TGTGCCAGCAGCTTGGGGCAGGGGTTGGGTGAAAAACTGTTTTTT CASSLGQGLGEKLFF TRBV7-8 NA TRBJ1-4 NA
TGTGCCAGCAGCCAAGACTCTCCGTGGGGTTCGGACTATGGCTACACCTTC CASSQDSPWGSDYGYTF TRBV14 NA TRBJ1-2 NA
TGCAGTGGAGGTATTGGGAATGAGCAGTTCTTC CSGGIGNEQFF TRBV20-1 NA TRBJ2-1 NA